Shown below are 3 T cell receptor beta chains from a single sample sequenced in a study of blood T cell repertoires in COVID-19 (dated by TCRdb to 2018 to 2021). Library preparation employed the immunoSEQ multiplex PCR assay. Imported from immuneACCESS, the table was reduced by TCRdb to in-frame sequences with V and J called. These copies leave out some clones; in studies compared against another copy, an unresolved V gene accounts for under half, and the cause of the remainder is not known. A total of approximately 300,000 clones appear in this sample, about nine tenths of them only once. In total, the top ten clones hold about 4% of the sample. The source material was peripheral blood. The receptors derive from a woman aged 40 to 50 with acute or convalescent COVID-19.

This chain uses TRBV7-3 with TRBJ2-1; 11 bases fit TRBD2. The CDR3 is 16 residues long. Germline assignment: CDR1 SGHTA and CDR2 FQGTGA. V lost 4 bases to trimming and J lost 6 bases; unmatched junction nucleotides: 8. The CDR3 loop is CASSSDSGGASNEQFF. CDR3 nucleotides: TGTGCCAGCAGCTCGGATAGCGGGGGGGCATCCAATGAGCAGTTCTTC.

V and J are TRBV15 and TRBJ1-2; D ambiguous. Germline V lookup: CDR1 LNHNV, CDR2 YYDKDF (reference sequence). V lost 0 bases, J lost 7 bases, and 15 bases lay in between. The CDR3 length is 15 residues. The CDR3 reads CATSRDRGGGFGYTF. The CDR3 nucleotides read TGTGCCACCAGCAGAGATCGAGGAGGTGGGTTTGGCTACACCTTC.

The V call is TRBV19, the J call TRBJ1-4; 7 bases are shared with TRBD1. Trimming removed 9 bases from V and 8 bases from J; junction bases left unmatched: 12. Germline CDR1 is LNHDA and CDR2 is SQIVND (reference sequence). The CDR3 totals 14 residues. DNA of the CDR3: TGTGCCAGCACGGGACAGCCTCCGCGGGAAAAACTGTTTTTT. Protein product: CASTGQPPREKLFF.